A single sample gave rise to the 6 T cell receptor beta chains below, sequenced in a study of shared T cell receptors in the human thymus. TCRdb's table, derived via immunoSEQ multiplex PCR, lists solely in-frame clones and lacks some. The sample lists some 660,000 clones, 87% occurring once. This sample was also put to use in a study of human thymus T cells.

Input material: thymocytes. The origin of the receptors is a boy younger than two with a congenital heart defect.

This sequence joins TRBV28 and TRBJ1-2; 11 bases fit TRBD1. V gave up 6 bases and J gave up 2 bases; unmatched junction bases: 2. The CDR3 loop spans 14 amino acids. Germline V gives CDR1 MDHEN, CDR2 SYDVKM. CDR3 in amino acids: CASRGTGGNYGYTF. CDR3 sequence (DNA): TGTGCCAGCAGGGGGACAGGGGGAAACTATGGCTACACCTTC.

The chain combines TRBV6-5 with TRBJ2-1; weak D call: TRBD1 (6 bases). The CDR3 covers 16 residues. The V gene's germline CDR1 is MNHEY and CDR2 SVGAGI. V lost 4 bases, J lost 0 bases, and 13 bases lay in between. CDR3 bases: TGTGCCAGCAGTTTATCAGACAGGATCTCCTACAATGAGCAGTTCTTC. Encoded protein: CASSLSDRISYNEQFF.

The chain uses TRBV30 and TRBJ2-1; a weak D match, TRBD1 (6 bases). This CDR3 is built from 16 residues. Per germline, CDR1 GTSNPN and CDR2 SVGIG (reference sequence). The V end lost 4 bases, the J end lost 0 bases, and 16 bases lay between the germline ends. CDR3 in amino acids: CAWTQFRGSSYNEQFF. CDR3 DNA sequence: TGTGCCTGGACTCAGTTTAGGGGGAGCTCCTACAATGAGCAGTTCTTC.

The chain employs TRBV15 and TRBJ2-7; D perhaps matches TRBD1 (5 bases). Per the germline V gene, CDR1 is LNHNV and CDR2 is YYDKDF (reference sequence). The CDR3 has 16 residues. Trimming removed 1 base at V and 2 bases at J, with 15 bases between. CDR3 amino acids: CATSRASQGITYEQYF. The CDR3, as DNA: TGTGCCACCAGCAGAGCCTCCCAGGGAATAACCTACGAGCAGTACTTC.

V usage is TRBV19 and J usage is TRBJ2-7, with TRBD1 matching 7 bases. J gave up 2 bases and V 5 bases, and 9 bases lay outside the gene matches. CDR3 length equals 15 residues. The germline gives CDR1 LNHDA, CDR2 SQIVND (reference sequence). The CDR3 region has the DNA TGTGCCAGTAGTCTAAGACCGACAGGGCCCTACGAGCAGTACTTC. Protein sequence: CASSLRPTGPYEQYF.

V gene TRBV4-1 combines with J gene TRBJ1-5; D unresolved. Germline V gene sequence: CDR1 MGHRA, CDR2 YSYEKL. This CDR3 spans 17 amino acids. Trimming removed 2 bases at V and 3 bases at J, with 17 bases between. For the CDR3, the DNA is TGCGCCAGCAGCCAACGCCTGGAGGTAGGACCCAATCAGCCCCAGCATTTT. Residues: CASSQRLEVGPNQPQHF.